These 23 T cell receptor beta chains were sequenced from one sample in a study of response to subunit inactivated influenza vaccine. A single record per CDR3 protein comes from TCRdb applying MiXCR to the RT-PCR reads. The top ten clones hold 13% of a sample with about 500,000 distinct CDR3 sequences, 10% to 15% of them seen once. The sequences come from PBMCs from blood, collected 35 to 45 days after vaccination. These receptors all stem from a man in his forties or fifties who received an inactivated influenza vaccine.

This clonotype occurred once. The V and J genes are TRBV7-8 and TRBJ2-1; unclear D gene. This CDR3 has 15 amino acids. The germline V and J ends were trimmed by 5 bases and 0 bases, with 11 bases remaining between them. In germline, CDR1 is SGHVS, CDR2 FQNEAQ. CDR3: CASSHREVSYNEQFF. In nucleotides, the CDR3 is TGTGCCAGCAGCCACAGAGAGGTCTCCTACAATGAGCAGTTCTTC.

The chain combines TRBV24-1 with TRBJ2-1, with 11 bases aligning to TRBD2. V trimming: 1 base; J trimming: 0 bases; junction bases outside the gene matches: 10. Germline V CDR1 and CDR2: KGHDR, SFDVKD. The CDR3 has 20 residues. CDR3 sequence: CATSDFGASGGPGSYNEQFF. The DNA of the CDR3 is TGTGCCACCAGTGATTTCGGGGCTAGCGGGGGGCCCGGCTCCTACAATGAGCAGTTCTTC.

The sample holds a few counts of this clonotype. V usage is TRBV4-3 and J usage is TRBJ2-1; D is unclear. This CDR3 is 15 amino acids long. V was trimmed by 0 bases and J by 4 bases, leaving 10 bases between them. Germline CDR1 reads LGHNA; CDR2 reads YSLEER. The CDR3 here is CASSQDSVPYNEQFF. The CDR3 DNA sequence: TGCGCCAGCAGCCAAGACTCAGTCCCTTACAATGAGCAGTTCTTC.

This clonotype was counted between two and nine times. This sequence joins TRBV5-1 and TRBJ2-5; 9 positions match TRBD1. Germline V CDR1 and CDR2: SGHRS, YFSETQ. J gave up 4 bases and V 6 bases, and 10 bases lay outside the gene matches. The CDR3 covers 15 residues. As DNA, the CDR3 is TGCGCCAGCACCAATTCCGGGACAGGGCGAGAGACCCAGTACTTC. It specifies CASTNSGTGRETQYF.

This clonotype was counted a few times. The V call is TRBV24-1, the J call TRBJ2-1; D is possibly TRBD1 (6 bases). Per germline, CDR1 KGHDR and CDR2 SFDVKD. Trimming took 6 bases from V and 2 from J, leaving 13 bases between them. The CDR3 covers 15 residues. CDR3 sequence reads: CATSWGQGTYNEQFF. In nucleotides, the CDR3 is TGTGCCACCAGTTGGGGGCAGGGGACCTACAATGAGCAGTTCTTC.

This clonotype was seen more than once but under ten times. This chain links TRBV20-1 with TRBJ1-6, with no clear D. The CDR3 runs 13 residues. Germline CDR1 DFQATT, CDR2 SNEGSKA (reference sequence). V was trimmed by 1 base and J by 8 bases, leaving 9 bases between them. The chain's CDR3 is CSARVDSYSPLHF. The CDR3 bases are TGCAGTGCTAGAGTGGACTCCTATTCACCCCTCCACTTT.

This clonotype was recorded a few times. V and J are TRBV7-9 and TRBJ1-5, with D possibly TRBD1 on 6 matching bases. The CDR3 has 14 residues. Germline values: CDR1 SEHNR, CDR2 FQNEAQ (reference sequence). V was pared by 4 bases and J by 3 bases, with 10 bases between. In nucleotides, the CDR3 is TGTGCCAGCAGCTCTACAGGGCCCAATCAGCCCCAGCATTTT. Translating gives CASSSTGPNQPQHF.

The chain links TRBV12-3 or TRBV12-4 to TRBJ2-5; no clear D gene. The CDR3 spans 13 residues. V lost 4 bases and J 0 bases, leaving 6 bases between the germline ends. CDR3 DNA sequence: TGTGCCAGCAGTTGGCGGTACCAAGAGACCCAGTACTTC. Translating it yields CASSWRYQETQYF.

The rearrangement uses TRBV7-9 and TRBJ1-1, with unresolved D. This CDR3 has 15 amino acids. CDR1 is SEHNR, CDR2 FQNEAQ, per germline (reference sequence). The V and J ends lost 7 bases and 1 base respectively, with 16 bases between them. The CDR3: CASTHERRQNTEAFF. DNA of the CDR3: TGTGCCAGCACCCACGAACGCCGACAGAACACTGAAGCTTTCTTT.

This clonotype was seen a few times. The chain employs TRBV10-3 and TRBJ2-7; 8 positions agree with TRBD2. The germline V gene encodes CDR1 ENHRY and CDR2 SYGVKD. With 2 bases clipped from V and 6 bases from J, the junction kept 12 bases outside the gene matches. The CDR3 consists of 16 residues. CDR3 bases: TGTGCCATCAGTGAGGAAACCGGGACTAGAGTGGCCGAGCAGTACTTC. Translation gives CAISEETGTRVAEQYF.

The chain carries TRBV12-3 or TRBV12-4 and TRBJ2-5; TRBD2 matches 9 bases. The CDR3 sequence is 15 residues long. After removal of 7 bases from V and 7 bases from J, the junction contained 13 bases not matched to a gene. The CDR3 is CASNQRGLAGGTQYF. In DNA, the CDR3 is TGTGCCAGCAACCAAAGGGGACTAGCAGGTGGGACCCAGTACTTC.

A few counts support this clonotype. This rearrangement joins TRBV6-1 to TRBJ2-2, with 11 bases identical to TRBD2. Per germline, CDR1 MNHNS and CDR2 SASEGT. CDR3 length equals 17 residues. Unmatched junction bases numbered 7, after V lost 6 bases and J lost 1 base. The CDR3 bases are TGTGCCAGCAGGGGACTAGCGGAAGGAGAGAACACCGGGGAGCTGTTTTTT. Translation gives CASRGLAEGENTGELFF.

The chain links TRBV5-1 to TRBJ1-4, with TRBD1 matching over 11 bases. This CDR3 is 16 amino acids long. CDR1 and CDR2 from the germline V gene are SGHRS and YFSETQ. J lost 0 bases, V lost 7 bases, and 5 bases had no gene match. The CDR3 loop reads CASSPGQGATNEKLFF. The CDR3 nucleotides read TGCGCCAGCTCTCCGGGACAGGGGGCAACTAATGAAAAACTGTTTTTT.

The chain is built from TRBV7-6 and TRBJ2-7; 12 nucleotides align to TRBD1. The germline gives CDR1 SGHVS, CDR2 FNYEAQ. V was pared by 0 bases and J by 4 bases, with 4 bases of the junction left unmatched. This CDR3 is built from 16 residues. CDR3 bases: TGTGCCAGCAGCTTAGCGGGGACAGGGGGCATGTACGAGCAGTACTTC. It is translated as CASSLAGTGGMYEQYF.

The chain carries TRBV7-9 and TRBJ2-5; D is possibly TRBD1 or TRBD2 (5 bases each). The CDR3 has 15 amino acids. The germline V and J ends were trimmed by 5 bases and 5 bases, with 18 bases remaining between them. CDR1 and CDR2 (germline): SEHNR, FQNEAQ (reference sequence). The CDR3 DNA reads as TGTGCCAGCAGCCCACCGGGATCAGGGTTCGAGACCCAGTACTTC. This translates into CASSPPGSGFETQYF.

The V gene is TRBV10-3, the J gene TRBJ2-1; TRBD2 might be the D (5 bases). CDR1 and CDR2 (germline): ENHRY, SYGVKD. This CDR3 region has 13 residues. Between the trimmed V and J ends, which lost 8 bases and 7 bases, there was a span of 15 bases. Here the CDR3 reads CAIGGGDGNEQFF. The CDR3 coding sequence is TGTGCCATCGGAGGCGGAGATGGGAATGAGCAGTTCTTC.

This clonotype showed up just a few times. This chain links TRBV6-1 with TRBJ2-6, with 11 bases identical to TRBD1. V was clipped by 9 bases and J by 2 bases; unmatched bases: 15. Germline CDR1 reads MNHNS; CDR2 reads SASEGT. The CDR3 is 19 residues long. CDR3 coding DNA: TGTGCCAGTTCCTTTAGAGGGACAGGGGGTTTCACTGGGGCCAACGTCCTGACTTTC. Its translation is CASSFRGTGGFTGANVLTF.

The chain is built from TRBV2 and TRBJ2-3, with D possibly called TRBD1 or TRBD2 (6 bases each). V dropped 9 bases and J dropped 5 bases, with 21 bases sitting between them. From germline, CDR1 is SNHLY and CDR2 FYNNEI. CDR3 length: 15 residues. CDR3 region: CARGQTRGEVDTQYF. The CDR3, as DNA: TGTGCCAGAGGACAGACTAGGGGAGAAGTAGATACGCAGTATTTT.

In its sample, this clonotype was seen many times. This chain uses TRBV10-3 with TRBJ2-3; D gene unclear. This CDR3 has 15 amino acids. Per germline, CDR1 ENHRY and CDR2 SYGVKD. V was clipped by 0 bases and J by 2 bases, with 9 bases between them. The CDR3 nucleotides read TGTGCCATCAGTGAGTCGATACTACCCACAGATACGCAGTATTTT. It codes for CAISESILPTDTQYF.

The chain is built from TRBV7-6 and TRBJ2-3, with 9 bases aligning to TRBD2. This CDR3 has 16 residues. V shed 0 bases and J 6 bases; nucleotides not matched to a gene: 7. From germline, CDR1 is SGHVS and CDR2 FNYEAQ. CDR3 bases: TGTGCCAGCAGCTTAGCCGGCCTAGCGGGGCACGATACGCAGTATTTT. It is translated as CASSLAGLAGHDTQYF.

This CDR3 is CASSRLGKTQYF. In DNA form, the CDR3 reads TGTGCCAGCAGCCGACTGGGGAAGACCCAGTACTTC. The V gene is TRBV5-5, the J gene TRBJ2-5; D is ambiguous. CDR1 SGHKS and CDR2 YYEKEE come from the germline V gene (reference sequence). V shed 4 bases and J shed 6 bases, with 10 bases lying between them. The CDR3 is 12 residues long.

This chain connects TRBV10-3 to TRBJ2-7; tentatively, D is TRBD2 (6 bases). The CDR3 is made up of 12 amino acids. Trimming left V 10 bases short and J 5 bases short, with 15 bases between. Germline CDR1 and CDR2: ENHRY and SYGVKD. CDR3 DNA: TGTGCCACACGGGGGAGCGGAAACGAGCAGTACTTC. It yields the protein CATRGSGNEQYF.

V and J are TRBV12-3 or TRBV12-4 and TRBJ2-1, with TRBD2 identical over 7 bases. The CDR3 sequence is 13 residues long. V dropped 3 bases and J dropped 7; count of bases not matched to a gene: 3. CDR3 bases: TGTGCCAGCAGTTTGGAGCGGGGAAATGAGCAGTTCTTC. As protein: CASSLERGNEQFF.